The sequence of this TCR beta chain was determined in a study of blood T cell repertoires in COVID-19. Whole-study context: Italy, Spain and the United States were the sources of the convalescent and acute COVID-19 samples.

Authors' analysis steps: By means of reference gene primer amplification, nucleated cell counts were estimated. TCRdb keeps only in-frame clones here, not all; method: immunoSEQ multiplex PCR. V, J and clone size are taken as reported in that table, and D and trimming were inferred from the DNA itself. Of more than 85,000 clones detected, around 90% appear once; the ten largest clones hold around 2%. Germline V CDR1 and CDR2: SGDLS, YYNGEE. V lost 1 base and J lost 2; bases outside the gene matches: 6. The CDR3 totals 15 residues. The chain employs TRBV9 and TRBJ2-7; 7 bases fit TRBD2. The source material was peripheral blood. The TCR comes from a woman in her forties or fifties with COVID-19, enrolled during active disease. CDR3 sequence (DNA): TGTGCCAGCAGCGTAAGTTCAGGACTAGCCTACGAGCAGTACTTC. It encodes CASSVSSGLAYEQYF.